This TCR beta chain stems from a study of shared clonotypes between healthy human individuals (TCRdb year 2020). At the level of the whole study: A couple of women and a few men aged 18 to 49 years were included in the cohort. Leukapheresis yielded between about 0.9 and 8.9 billion PBMCs per donor. To estimate repertoire size and how much clonotypes are shared between individuals, the study performed deep sequencing of blood TCR repertoires from a few healthy adults. For each donor, three plates each were used for CD4 naive and CD4 memory, two plates were used for CD8 naive, and one plate was used for CD8 memory. Libraries were prepared and TCR repertoires were sequenced by different laboratories using diverse techniques, in order to increase sequencing depth and limit assay-specific biases.

The paper as a whole reports these results and caveats: Pairwise subsampling led to the expectation that sequencing depth would affect the degree of clonotype sharing among donors. Across a handful of donors, around 5% of naive CD4, around 3.5% of naive CD8, 2.3% of memory CD4, and around 0.4% of memory CD8 clonotypes were shared. Incomplete sequencing was indicated by rarefaction of sorted-subset datasets, despite the large sequencing depth. Higher generation probabilities were observed for clonotypes shared by all four sorted-subset donors than for non-shared clonotypes. Larger estimated clonotype richness was generally found for naive subsets than for memory subsets. Only blood was sampled, and tissue TCR repertoires likely differ from those in blood. Because the study included only a small number of donors, the genetic and exposure-history diversity represented was limited.

Using the deep immunoSEQ assay, multiplex PCR amplified TCR CDR3 regions from genomic DNA. Genomic DNA extracted from each cell subset was distributed evenly over all wells of several immunoSEQ 96-well plates, and each plate served as one replicate. For sorted subsets, 200 to 250 ng genomic DNA, equal to 30,000 to 35,000 T cell genomes, was loaded into each replicate PCR. The purified libraries were quantified using a Qubit 3.0 fluorometer, sized with a Bioanalyzer 2100, and then quantified again using the KAPA Library Quantification kit. Every immunoSEQ 96-well plate was sequenced on a separate single-read 150-cycle Illumina NextSeq 550 flow cell. In the authors' own workflow: The immunoSEQ output contained only junctional sequences without quality scores, so filtering could not match that applied to full-length reads. To assign V/J genes and CDR3, sequences were annotated against IMGT germline references using PyIR, a Python wrapper for IgBLAST v1.9. Reads were removed for weak V/J assignments (E-value above 1e-6), missing CDR3, stop codons, out-of-frame junctions, or ambiguous translated residues. V3J clonotypes were defined by identical inferred V gene, J gene, and CDR3 amino acid sequence. To compute the percentage overlap between repertoires, the number of shared unique clonotypes was divided by the size of the smaller repertoire. Three approaches were used to assess repertoire richness: RTK rarefaction, the Chao1 estimator, and Recon v2.1 estimates of unobserved clonotypes. For all TCRbeta clonotypes obtained by the gDNA method from a few donors, generation probabilities were computed with OLGA. TCRdb carries this immuneACCESS record with in-frame sequences only. Its versions omit some clonotypes, under half of them owing to an unresolved V gene in the studies checked, with the rest unexplained. V and J calls plus clone size are reproduced from that table; the DNA served to infer D and trimming. The sample includes about 2 million clones, with about 95% observed a single time. The ten largest make up 1% to 1.5% of the sample.

On this clone itself: Its cognate antigen has yet to be identified. No per-base quality is available; no much larger clone lies one base away.

The germline V gene gives CDR1 as SGHRS and CDR2 as YFSETQ. Clipping removes 6 bases from V and 4 bases from J, with 5 as the unmatched junction base count. Its CDR3 holds 13 amino acids, cysteine through phenylalanine. Solely the CDR3 DNA is kept, with 39 bases framed from the first base. CD8 naive samples were CD45RO-negative cells positively selected for CCR7, giving a CD45RA+CCR7+ population that excluded TemRA cells. The donors were healthy, HIV-negative adults with no recently reported acute infections or vaccinations. Every donor was a Caucasian adult residing in Nashville, Tennessee, USA. After blood collection by leukapheresis, PBMCs were isolated using Ficoll-Histopaque density gradient centrifugation and then cryopreserved in the vapor phase of liquid nitrogen. Analytical flow cytometry was used to check the purity and quantity of each magnetically sorted T cell population. Genomic DNA was isolated from every sorted fraction and measured by UV absorbance on a Nanodrop 2000c.

The rearranged segments are TRBV5-1 and TRBJ2-3; 7 bases in the junction line up with TRBD2. Sequenced: naive CD8+ T cells sorted from blood. The sample's cell subset or site, from its label and the paper: CD45RA+CCR7+. The source is a young man in good health. The bases are TGCGCCAGCATGGGGGGGTTCCCAGATACGCAGTATTTT. This is translated as CASMGGFPDTQYF.